This T cell receptor (delta chain) was identified in a study of gamma-delta chains in newborns, infants, children. As for the study in general: Microbial exposure reportedly drives polyclonal innate γδ T cell expansion after birth.

By its share, this clone is medium-sized (0.01 to 0.1%). TCRdb redid clone calling on the reads using CATT. The table includes roughly 3,000 delta-chain clones, around 3.9% detected once. The source is a child who was a newborn, infant or young child, either healthy, febrile or measles-vaccinated (not recorded which). The specimen was blood.

In nucleotides, the CDR3 is TGTGCTCTTGGACCCCCTTTTTACCCACCCGGGGGGATACGGGAGGCCGATAAACTCATCTTT. Encoded protein: CALGPPFYPPGGIREADKLIF. The rearrangement uses TRDV1 and TRDJ1; 10 bases match TRDD3. V lost 6 bases, J lost 3 bases, and 25 bases stayed unmatched. CDR3 length: 21 amino acids. CDR1 TSWWSYY and CDR2 QGS come from the germline V gene.